This TCR beta chain stems from a study of blood T cells in healthy people across ages. A second PCR of 7 to 11 cycles used a sample-barcoded 5' primer and a J-beta primer mix. TCRdb called the 5' RACE reads again in MiXCR, with one record for every CDR3 protein. The sample carries about 1.6 million distinct CDR3 sequences, roughly 32% recorded once. This clonotype has a handful of counts. Donors gave roughly 9.1 milliliters of peripheral blood apiece. Source material: blood. This sequence originates from a woman aged 25 to 39 in good health.

The CDR3 region is CASSGRTLSGWDNEQFF. The CDR3 bases are TGTGCCAGCAGTGGCCGTACTTTAAGCGGCTGGGACAATGAGCAGTTCTTC. V and J are TRBV28 and TRBJ2-1; D might be TRBD2 (5 bases). Trimming took off 5 bases at V and 5 bases at J, with 22 bases between the two ends. CDR1 is MDHEN and CDR2 is SYDVKM in the germline V gene. The CDR3 totals 17 residues.